The clone carrying this TCR beta chain was counted many times. This sample is part of a study of T cells in Graves' hyperthyroidism and ophthalmopathy. The TCR beta CDR3 regions underwent amplification using RNA transcripts as the source. The TCR CDR3 first-round RT-PCR relied on the HTBI primer set. TCRdb called the multiplex PCR reads again in MiXCR, with one record for every CDR3 protein. The sample has around 300,000 distinct CDR3 sequences, approximately 14% seen once. PBMCs were collected from a roughly 10 ml volume of fresh peripheral blood. This CDR3 spans 13 amino acids. From germline, CDR1 is SGHVS and CDR2 FNYEAQ. Trimming stripped 6 bases from V and 1 base from J, with 9 bases between.

V is TRBV7-6 and J is TRBJ1-1; D perhaps matches TRBD1 (6 bases). The source material was blood. The TCR comes from a woman in her twenties or thirties with Graves' hyperthyroidism. This CDR3 is CASSSQGNTEAFF. The CDR3 DNA reads TGTGCCAGCAGTTCACAGGGGAACACTGAAGCTTTCTTT.